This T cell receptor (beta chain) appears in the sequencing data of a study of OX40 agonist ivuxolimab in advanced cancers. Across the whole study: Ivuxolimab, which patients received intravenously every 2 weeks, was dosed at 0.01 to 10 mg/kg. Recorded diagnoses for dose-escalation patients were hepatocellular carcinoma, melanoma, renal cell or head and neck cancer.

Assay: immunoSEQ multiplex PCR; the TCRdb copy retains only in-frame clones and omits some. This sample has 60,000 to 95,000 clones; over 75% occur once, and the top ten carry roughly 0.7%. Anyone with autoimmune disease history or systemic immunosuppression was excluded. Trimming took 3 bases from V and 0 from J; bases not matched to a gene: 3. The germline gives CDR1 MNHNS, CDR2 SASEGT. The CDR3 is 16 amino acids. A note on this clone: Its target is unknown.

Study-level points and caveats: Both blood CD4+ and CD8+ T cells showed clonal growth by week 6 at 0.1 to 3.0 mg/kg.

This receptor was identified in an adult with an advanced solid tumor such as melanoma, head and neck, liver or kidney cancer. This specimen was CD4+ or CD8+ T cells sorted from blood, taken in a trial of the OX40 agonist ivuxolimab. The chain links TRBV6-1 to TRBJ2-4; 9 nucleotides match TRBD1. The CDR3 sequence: CASSDGTGSAKNIQYF. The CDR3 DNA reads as TGTGCCAGCAGTGACGGGACAGGGTCAGCCAAAAACATTCAGTACTTC.